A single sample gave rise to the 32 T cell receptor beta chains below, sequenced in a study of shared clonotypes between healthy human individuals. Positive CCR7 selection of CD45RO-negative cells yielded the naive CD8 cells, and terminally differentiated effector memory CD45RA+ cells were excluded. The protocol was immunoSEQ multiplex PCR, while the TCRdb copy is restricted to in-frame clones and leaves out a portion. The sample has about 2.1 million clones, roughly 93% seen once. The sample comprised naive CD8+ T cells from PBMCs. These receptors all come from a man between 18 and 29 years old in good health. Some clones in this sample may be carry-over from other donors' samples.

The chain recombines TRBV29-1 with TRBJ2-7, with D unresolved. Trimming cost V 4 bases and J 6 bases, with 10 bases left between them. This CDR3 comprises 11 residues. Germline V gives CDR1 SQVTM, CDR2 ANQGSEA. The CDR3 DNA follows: TGCAGCGTTGTCCACGGCGTCGAGCAGTACTTC. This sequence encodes CSVVHGVEQYF.

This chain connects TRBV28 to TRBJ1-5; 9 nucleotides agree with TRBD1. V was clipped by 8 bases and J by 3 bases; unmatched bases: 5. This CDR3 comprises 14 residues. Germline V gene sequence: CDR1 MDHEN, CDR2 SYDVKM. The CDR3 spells CASGGQGTNQPQHF. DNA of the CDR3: TGTGCCAGCGGCGGACAGGGGACCAATCAGCCCCAGCATTTT.

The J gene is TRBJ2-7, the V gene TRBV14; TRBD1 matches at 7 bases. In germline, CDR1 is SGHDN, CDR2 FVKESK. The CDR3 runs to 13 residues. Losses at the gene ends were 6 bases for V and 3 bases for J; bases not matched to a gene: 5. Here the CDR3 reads CASRPRDSYEQYF. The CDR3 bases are TGTGCCAGCAGGCCACGGGACAGCTACGAGCAGTACTTC. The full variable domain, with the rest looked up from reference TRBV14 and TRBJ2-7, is EAGVTQFPSHSVIEKGQTVTLRCDPISGHDNLYWYRRVMGKEIKFLLHFVKESKQDESGMPNNRFLAERTGGTYSTLKVQPAELEDSGVYFCASRPRDSYEQYFGPGTRLTVT.

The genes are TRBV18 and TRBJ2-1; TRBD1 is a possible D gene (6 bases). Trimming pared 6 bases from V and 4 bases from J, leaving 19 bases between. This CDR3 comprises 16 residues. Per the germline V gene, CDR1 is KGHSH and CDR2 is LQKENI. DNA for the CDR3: TGTGCCAGCTCCCCCGCTACTAGGACAGTGTACAATGAGCAGTTCTTC. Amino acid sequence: CASSPATRTVYNEQFF.

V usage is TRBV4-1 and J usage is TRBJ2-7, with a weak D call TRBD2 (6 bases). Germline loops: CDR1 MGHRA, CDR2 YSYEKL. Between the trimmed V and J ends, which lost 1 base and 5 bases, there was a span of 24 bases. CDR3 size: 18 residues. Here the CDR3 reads CASSQGGVVGGPLNEQYF. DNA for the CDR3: TGCGCCAGCAGCCAAGGGGGGGTCGTGGGAGGACCTCTCAACGAGCAGTACTTC.

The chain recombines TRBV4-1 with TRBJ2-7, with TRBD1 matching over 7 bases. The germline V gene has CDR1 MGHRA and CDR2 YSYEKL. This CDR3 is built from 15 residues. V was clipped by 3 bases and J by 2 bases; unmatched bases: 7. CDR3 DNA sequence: TGCGCCAGCAGCCATCCGGGACAGTCGCCCTACGAGCAGTACTTC. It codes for CASSHPGQSPYEQYF.

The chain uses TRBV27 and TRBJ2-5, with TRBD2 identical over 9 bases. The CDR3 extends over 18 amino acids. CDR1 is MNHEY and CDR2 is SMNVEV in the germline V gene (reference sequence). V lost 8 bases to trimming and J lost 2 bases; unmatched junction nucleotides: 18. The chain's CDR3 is CASRGVIAGVVTQETQYF. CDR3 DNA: TGTGCCAGCCGTGGGGTGATAGCGGGAGTTGTAACGCAAGAGACCCAGTACTTC.

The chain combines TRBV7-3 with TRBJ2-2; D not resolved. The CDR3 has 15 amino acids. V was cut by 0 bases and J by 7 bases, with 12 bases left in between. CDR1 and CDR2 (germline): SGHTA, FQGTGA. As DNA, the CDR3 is TGTGCCAGCAGCTTAACTATGCGTGGCTTCGGGGAGCTGTTTTTT. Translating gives CASSLTMRGFGELFF. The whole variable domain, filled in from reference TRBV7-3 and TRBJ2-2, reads GAGVSQTPSNKVTEKGKYVELRCDPISGHTALYWYRQSLGQGPEFLIYFQGTGAADDSGLPNDRFFAVRPEGSVSTLKIQRTERGDSAVYLCASSLTMRGFGELFFGEGSRLTVL.

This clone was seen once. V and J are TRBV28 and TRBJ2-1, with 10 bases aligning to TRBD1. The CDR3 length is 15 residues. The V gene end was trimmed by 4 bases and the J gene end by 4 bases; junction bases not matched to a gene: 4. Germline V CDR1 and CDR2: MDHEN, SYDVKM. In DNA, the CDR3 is TGTGCCAGCAGTTCCGGGACAGGGGATTACAATGAGCAGTTCTTC. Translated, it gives CASSSGTGDYNEQFF.

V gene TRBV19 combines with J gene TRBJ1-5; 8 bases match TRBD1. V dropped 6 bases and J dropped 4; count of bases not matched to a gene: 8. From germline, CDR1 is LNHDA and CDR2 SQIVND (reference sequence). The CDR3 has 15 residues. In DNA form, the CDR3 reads TGTGCCAGTAGGGGAGACAGGGGCCTTAATCAGCCCCAGCATTTT. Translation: CASRGDRGLNQPQHF.

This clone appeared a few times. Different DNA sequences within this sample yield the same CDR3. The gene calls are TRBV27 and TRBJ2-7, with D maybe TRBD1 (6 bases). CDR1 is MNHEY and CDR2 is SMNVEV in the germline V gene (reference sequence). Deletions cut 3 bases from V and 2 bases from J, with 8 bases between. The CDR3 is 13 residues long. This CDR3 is CASSLGTTYEQYF. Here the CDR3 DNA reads TGTGCCAGCAGTTTGGGGACAACCTACGAGCAGTACTTC.

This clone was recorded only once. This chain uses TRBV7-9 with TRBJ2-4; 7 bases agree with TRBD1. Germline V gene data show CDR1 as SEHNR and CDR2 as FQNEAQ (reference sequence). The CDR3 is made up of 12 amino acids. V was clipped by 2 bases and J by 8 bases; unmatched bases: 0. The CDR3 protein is CASSLTGDIQYF. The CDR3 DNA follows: TGTGCCAGCAGCTTAACAGGGGACATTCAGTACTTC. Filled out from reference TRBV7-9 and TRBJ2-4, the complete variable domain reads DTGVSQNPRHKITKRGQNVTFRCDPISEHNRLYWYRQTLGQGPEFLTYFQNEAQLEKSRLLSDRFSAERPKGSFSTLEIQRTEQGDSAMYLCASSLTGDIQYFGAGTRLSVL.

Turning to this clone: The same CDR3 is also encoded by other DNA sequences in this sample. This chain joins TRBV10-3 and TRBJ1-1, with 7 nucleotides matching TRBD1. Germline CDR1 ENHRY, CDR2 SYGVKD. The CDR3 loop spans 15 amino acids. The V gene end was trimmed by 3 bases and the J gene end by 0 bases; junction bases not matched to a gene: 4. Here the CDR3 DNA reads TGTGCCATCAGTGATTTAGGGGGCATGAACACTGAAGCTTTCTTT. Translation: CAISDLGGMNTEAFF.

The CDR3 loop is CASSQIGSQETQYF. Here the CDR3 DNA reads TGTGCCAGCAGCCAGATCGGGTCCCAAGAGACCCAGTACTTC. V is TRBV27 and J is TRBJ2-5; no firm D call. The CDR3 extends over 14 amino acids. CDR1 and CDR2 (germline): MNHEY, SMNVEV (reference sequence). V dropped 6 bases and J dropped 1 base, with 12 bases sitting between them.

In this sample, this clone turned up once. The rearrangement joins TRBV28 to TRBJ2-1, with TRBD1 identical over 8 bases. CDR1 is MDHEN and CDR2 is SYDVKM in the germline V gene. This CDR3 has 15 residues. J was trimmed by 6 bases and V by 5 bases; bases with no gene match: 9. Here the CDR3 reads CASSLRDRSGNEQFF. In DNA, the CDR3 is TGTGCCAGCAGTCTCCGGGACAGGAGTGGCAATGAGCAGTTCTTC.

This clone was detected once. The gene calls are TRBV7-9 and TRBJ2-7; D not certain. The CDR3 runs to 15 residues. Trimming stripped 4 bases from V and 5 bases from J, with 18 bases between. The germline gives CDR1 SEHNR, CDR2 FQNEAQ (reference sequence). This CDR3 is CASSSGPPWVDEQYF. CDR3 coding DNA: TGTGCCAGCAGCTCCGGGCCACCTTGGGTTGACGAGCAGTACTTC.

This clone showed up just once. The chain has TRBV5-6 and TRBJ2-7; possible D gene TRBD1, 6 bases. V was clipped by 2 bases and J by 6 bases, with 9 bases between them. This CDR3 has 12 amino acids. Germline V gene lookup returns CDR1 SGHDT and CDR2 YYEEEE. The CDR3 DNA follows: TGTGCCAGCAGCTTCAGACAGGCCGAGCAGTACTTC. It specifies CASSFRQAEQYF.

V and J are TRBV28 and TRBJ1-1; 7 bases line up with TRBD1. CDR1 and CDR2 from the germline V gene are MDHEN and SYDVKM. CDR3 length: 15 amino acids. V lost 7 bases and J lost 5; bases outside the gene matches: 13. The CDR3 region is CASIPSRQGDTEAFF. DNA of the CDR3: TGTGCCAGCATCCCCAGCAGGCAGGGGGATACTGAAGCTTTCTTT.

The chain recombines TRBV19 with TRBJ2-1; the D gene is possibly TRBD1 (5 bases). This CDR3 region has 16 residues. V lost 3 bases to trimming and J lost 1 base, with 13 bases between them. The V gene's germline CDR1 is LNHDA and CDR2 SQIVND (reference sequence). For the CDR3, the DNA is TGTGCCAGTAGTATCCCCTACGACAGTTCCTACAATGAGCAGTTCTTC. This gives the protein CASSIPYDSSYNEQFF.

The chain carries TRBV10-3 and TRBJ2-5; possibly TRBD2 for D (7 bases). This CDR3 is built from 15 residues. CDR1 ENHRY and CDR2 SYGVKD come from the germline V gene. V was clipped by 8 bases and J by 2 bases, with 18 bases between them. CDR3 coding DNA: TGTGCCATCCGGGGGGCTGTGACGGAACAAGAGACCCAGTACTTC. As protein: CAIRGAVTEQETQYF.

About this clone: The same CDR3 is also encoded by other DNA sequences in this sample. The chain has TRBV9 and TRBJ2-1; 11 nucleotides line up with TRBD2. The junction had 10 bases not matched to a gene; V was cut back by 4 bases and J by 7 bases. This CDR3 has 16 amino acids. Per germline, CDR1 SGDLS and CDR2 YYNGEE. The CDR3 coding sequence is TGTGCCAGCAGCCCCCGGGGGCTAGCGGGAGGAAATGAGCAGTTCTTC. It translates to CASSPRGLAGGNEQFF.

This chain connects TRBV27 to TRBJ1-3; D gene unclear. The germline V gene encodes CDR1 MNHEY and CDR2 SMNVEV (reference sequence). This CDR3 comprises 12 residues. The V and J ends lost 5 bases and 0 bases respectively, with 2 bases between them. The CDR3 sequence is CASSVSGNTIYF. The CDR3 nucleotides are TGTGCCAGCAGTGTCTCTGGAAACACCATATATTTT.

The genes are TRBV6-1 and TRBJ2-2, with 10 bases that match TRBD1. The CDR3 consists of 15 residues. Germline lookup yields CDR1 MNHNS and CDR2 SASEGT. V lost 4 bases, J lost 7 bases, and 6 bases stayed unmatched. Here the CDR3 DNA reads TGTGCCAGCAGTGCCGACAGGGGGCATGGCGGGGAGCTGTTTTTT. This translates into CASSADRGHGGELFF.

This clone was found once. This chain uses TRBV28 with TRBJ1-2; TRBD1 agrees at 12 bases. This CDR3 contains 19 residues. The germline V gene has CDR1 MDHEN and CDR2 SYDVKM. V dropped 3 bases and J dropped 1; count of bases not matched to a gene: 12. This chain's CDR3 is CASSLLLPGQGALNYGYTF. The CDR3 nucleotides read TGTGCCAGCAGTTTGCTCCTCCCGGGACAGGGGGCCCTTAACTATGGCTACACCTTC.

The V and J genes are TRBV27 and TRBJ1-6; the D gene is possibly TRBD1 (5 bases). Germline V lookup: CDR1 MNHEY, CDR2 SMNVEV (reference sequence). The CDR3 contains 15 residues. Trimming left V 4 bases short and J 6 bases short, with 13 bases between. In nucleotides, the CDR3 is TGTGCCAGCAGTTCGCAGGGCCGGGGTAATTCACCCCTCCACTTT. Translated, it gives CASSSQGRGNSPLHF.

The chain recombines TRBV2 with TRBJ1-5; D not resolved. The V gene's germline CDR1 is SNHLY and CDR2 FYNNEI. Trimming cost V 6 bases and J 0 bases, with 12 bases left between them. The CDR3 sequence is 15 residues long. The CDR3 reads CASSLWEYSNQPQHF. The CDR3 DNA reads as TGTGCCAGCAGCCTCTGGGAGTATAGCAATCAGCCCCAGCATTTT.

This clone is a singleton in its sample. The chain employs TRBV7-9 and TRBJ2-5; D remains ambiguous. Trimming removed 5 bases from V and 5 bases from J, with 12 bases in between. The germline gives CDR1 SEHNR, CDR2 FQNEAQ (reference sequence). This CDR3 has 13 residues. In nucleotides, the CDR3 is TGTGCCAGCAGCATGGCACACCTCGAGACCCAGTACTTC. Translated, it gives CASSMAHLETQYF.

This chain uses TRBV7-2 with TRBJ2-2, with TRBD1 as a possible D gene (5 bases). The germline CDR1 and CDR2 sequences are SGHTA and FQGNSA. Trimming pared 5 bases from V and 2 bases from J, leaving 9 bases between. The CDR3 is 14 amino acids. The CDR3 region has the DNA TGTGCCAGCAGCCCCGACAGAAACACCGGGGAGCTGTTTTTT. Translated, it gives CASSPDRNTGELFF. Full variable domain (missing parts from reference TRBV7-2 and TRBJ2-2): GAGVSQSPSNKVTEKGKDVELRCDPISGHTALYWYRQSLGQGLEFLIYFQGNSAPDKSGLPSDRFSAERTGGSVSTLTIQRTQQEDSAVYLCASSPDRNTGELFFGEGSRLTVL.

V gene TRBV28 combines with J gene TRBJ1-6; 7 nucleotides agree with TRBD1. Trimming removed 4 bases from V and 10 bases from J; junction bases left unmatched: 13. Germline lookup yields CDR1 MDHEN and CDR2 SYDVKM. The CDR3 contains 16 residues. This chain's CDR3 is CASSWYVGTVGSPLHF. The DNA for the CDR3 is TGTGCCAGCAGTTGGTACGTAGGGACAGTGGGGTCACCCCTCCACTTT.

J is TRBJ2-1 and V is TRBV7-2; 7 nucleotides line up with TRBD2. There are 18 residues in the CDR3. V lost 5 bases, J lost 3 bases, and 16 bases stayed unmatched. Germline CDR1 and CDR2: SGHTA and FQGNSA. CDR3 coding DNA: TGTGCCAGCAGCGCTCCTATATCGCTAGCGGAAGTCTACAATGAGCAGTTCTTC. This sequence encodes CASSAPISLAEVYNEQFF.

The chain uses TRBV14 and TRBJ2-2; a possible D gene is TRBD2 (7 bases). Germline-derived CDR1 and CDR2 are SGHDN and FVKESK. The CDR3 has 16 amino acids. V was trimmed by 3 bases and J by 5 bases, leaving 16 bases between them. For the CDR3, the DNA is TGTGCCAGCAGCCAGGGAAGCGGGACACGGACCGGGGAGCTGTTTTTT. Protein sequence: CASSQGSGTRTGELFF. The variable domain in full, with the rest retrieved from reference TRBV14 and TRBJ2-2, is EAGVTQFPSHSVIEKGQTVTLRCDPISGHDNLYWYRRVMGKEIKFLLHFVKESKQDESGMPNNRFLAERTGGTYSTLKVQPAELEDSGVYFCASSQGSGTRTGELFFGEGSRLTVL.

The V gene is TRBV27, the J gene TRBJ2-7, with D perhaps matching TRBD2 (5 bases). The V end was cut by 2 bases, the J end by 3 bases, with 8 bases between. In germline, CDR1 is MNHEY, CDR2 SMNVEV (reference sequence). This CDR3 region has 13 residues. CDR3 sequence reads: CASSLRGHYEQYF. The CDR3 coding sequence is TGTGCCAGCAGTTTACGAGGGCACTACGAGCAGTACTTC.